This T cell receptor (beta chain) stems from a study of shared clonotypes between healthy human individuals. Produced via immunoSEQ multiplex PCR; TCRdb's table is partial and in-frame only. The data show hundreds of thousands of clones, roughly 95% seen once. Germline CDR1 and CDR2: WNHNN and SYGVQD (reference sequence). V shed 4 bases and J shed 5 bases, with 8 bases lying between them. This CDR3 contains 13 residues. This clone came up once. The chain couples TRBV10-1 to TRBJ2-2, with no clear D. This clonotype was obtained from a woman younger than 45 in good health. What was sequenced was naive CD4+ T cells sorted from blood. Subset indicated: CD45RA+ positively selected. The CDR3 coding sequence is TGCGCCAGCAGTGCTGACGTTACCGGGGAGCTGTTTTTT. Residues: CASSADVTGELFF.